A selection of T cell receptor beta chains follows, all from one sample in a study of T-cell reconstitution after alpha-beta-depleted transplantation in children. TCRdb itself ran the PCR reads through MiXCR, one entry per CDR3 protein. The sample shows about 610,000 distinct CDR3 sequences, roughly a tenth of them seen only once. The source material was PBMCs from the stem cell graft donor, sampled from the stem cell graft. These receptors all stem from a human donor who donated a stem cell graft to a child with acute myeloid leukemia. CDR3s include the opening cysteine and the closing phenylalanine or tryptophan. A D gene is named only where the DNA matches it firmly. Clone size is given for some rows only: seen once, a few or many times, or a class if the clone is expanded.

j_call,d_call,clone_size,v_call,cdr3_nt,cdr3_aa
TRBJ1-2,NA,many,TRBV5-1,TGCGCCAGCAGCTTGGAAAACTATGGCTACACCTTC,CASSLENYGYTF
TRBJ2-1,NA,NA,TRBV29-1,TGCAGCGCCACTCGGGCCGGGACACCAACTAGGGTTGAGCAGTTCTTC,CSATRAGTPTRVEQFF
TRBJ2-1,NA,many,TRBV18,TGTGCCAGCTCCCTGGGGGCGAACAATGAGCAGTTCTTC,CASSLGANNEQFF
TRBJ1-1,NA,NA,TRBV6-2/TRBV6-3,TGTGCCAGCAGCCCTACCGACAGGCTGAACACTGAAGCTTTCTTT,CASSPTDRLNTEAFF
TRBJ2-3,NA,NA,TRBV28,TGTGCCAGCAGTTTATTGGGTAATACGCAGTATTTT,CASSLLGNTQYF
TRBJ1-2,TRBD1,few,TRBV18,TGTGCCAGCTCGTCAGGACAGGGAGGCTACACCTTC,CASSSGQGGYTF
TRBJ2-7,TRBD2,NA,TRBV20-1,TGCAGTGCTTCTCTCCGGACTAGCGGGAGATCGTACGAGCAGTACTTC,CSASLRTSGRSYEQYF
TRBJ2-2,NA,NA,TRBV7-2,TGTGCCAGCAAACCTAGAGGCGGGGCGAACACCGGGGAGCTGTTTTTT,CASKPRGGANTGELFF
TRBJ1-4,NA,NA,TRBV15,TGTGCCACCAGAGGGTCGGGGGGGCTGCGAGAAAAACTGTTTTTT,CATRGSGGLREKLFF
TRBJ2-3,NA,few,TRBV3-1,TGTGCCAGCAGCCGTAGGGGAGATACGCAGTATTTT,CASSRRGDTQYF
TRBJ2-2,TRBD2,few,TRBV6-2/TRBV6-3,TGTGCCAGCAGTGGAACTAGCGGGGCGAACACCGGGGAGCTGTTTTTT,CASSGTSGANTGELFF
TRBJ1-1,NA,many,TRBV12-3/TRBV12-4,TGTGCCAGCAGTAGCAACACTGAAGCTTTCTTT,CASSSNTEAFF
TRBJ2-7,NA,NA,TRBV27,TGTGCCAGCAGTTTAGGAGGGGCCCTACCCCACGAGCAGTACTTC,CASSLGGALPHEQYF
TRBJ2-3,NA,few,TRBV28,TGTGCCAGCAGTCCCTCTAGGAGGGGAAACACAGATACGCAGTATTTT,CASSPSRRGNTDTQYF
TRBJ2-5,TRBD2,many,TRBV7-2,TGTGCCAGCAGCTTAGGAGCGGGAGGAGAGACCCAGTACTTC,CASSLGAGGETQYF
TRBJ2-5,NA,NA,TRBV4-2,TGTGCCAGCAGCCAGACGGGGGATGGGGGAGTAGAGACCCAGTACTTC,CASSQTGDGGVETQYF
TRBJ2-5,NA,few,TRBV5-1,TGCGCCAGCAGCCCATCGACTGCGACTAGGCGGAGAGGAGAGACCCAGTACTTC,CASSPSTATRRRGETQYF
TRBJ2-3,NA,NA,TRBV3-1,TGTGCCAGCAGCCTGACGGTAGATACGCAGTATTTT,CASSLTVDTQYF
TRBJ1-1,NA,many,TRBV2,TGTGCCAGCACCGCCTTACGGGGTGACACTGAAGCTTTCTTT,CASTALRGDTEAFF
TRBJ2-1,NA,NA,TRBV20-1,TGCAGTGCTAGAGTGAGGTACAATGAGCAGTTCTTC,CSARVRYNEQFF
TRBJ2-7,NA,few,TRBV6-5,TGTGCCAGCAGCGGTACTGGGAGGGAGCAGTACTTC,CASSGTGREQYF
TRBJ2-5,NA,few,TRBV7-2,TGTGCCAGCAGCTTAGCGTTTGCGCAAGAGACCCAGTACTTC,CASSLAFAQETQYF
TRBJ2-6,NA,many,TRBV29-1,TGCAGCGTTACAGGGAGGTCTGGGGCCAACGTCCTGACTTTC,CSVTGRSGANVLTF
TRBJ2-2,NA,many,TRBV20-1,TGCAGTGCTAGAGATGGGAGTCAGGGGAACACCGGGGAGCTGTTTTTT,CSARDGSQGNTGELFF